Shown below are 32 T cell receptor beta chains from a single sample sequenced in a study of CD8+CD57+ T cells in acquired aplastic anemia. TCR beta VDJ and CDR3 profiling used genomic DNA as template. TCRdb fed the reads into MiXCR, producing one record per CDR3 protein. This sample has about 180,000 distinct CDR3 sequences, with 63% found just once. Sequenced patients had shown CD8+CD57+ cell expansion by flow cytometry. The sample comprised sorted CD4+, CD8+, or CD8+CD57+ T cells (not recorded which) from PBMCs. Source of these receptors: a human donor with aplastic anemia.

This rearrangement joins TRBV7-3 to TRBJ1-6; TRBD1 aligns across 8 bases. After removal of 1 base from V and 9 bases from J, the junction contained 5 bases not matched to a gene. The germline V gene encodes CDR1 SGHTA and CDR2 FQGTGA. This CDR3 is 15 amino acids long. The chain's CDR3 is CASSLMSQGASPLHF. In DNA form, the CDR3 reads TGTGCCAGCAGCTTAATGTCCCAGGGGGCTTCACCCCTCCACTTT.

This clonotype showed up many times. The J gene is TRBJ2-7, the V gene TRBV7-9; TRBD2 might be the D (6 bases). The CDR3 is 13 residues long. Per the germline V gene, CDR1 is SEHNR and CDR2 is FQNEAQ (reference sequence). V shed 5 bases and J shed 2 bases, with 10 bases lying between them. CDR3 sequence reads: CASSPRGTYEQYF. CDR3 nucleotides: TGTGCCAGCAGCCCGCGGGGCACCTACGAGCAGTACTTC.

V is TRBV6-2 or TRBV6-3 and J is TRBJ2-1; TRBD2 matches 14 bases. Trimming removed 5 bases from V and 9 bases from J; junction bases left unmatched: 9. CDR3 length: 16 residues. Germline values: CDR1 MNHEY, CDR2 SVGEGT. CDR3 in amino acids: CASSMTSGGAGGEQFF. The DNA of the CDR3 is TGTGCCAGCAGTATGACTAGCGGGGGGGCTGGGGGTGAGCAGTTCTTC.

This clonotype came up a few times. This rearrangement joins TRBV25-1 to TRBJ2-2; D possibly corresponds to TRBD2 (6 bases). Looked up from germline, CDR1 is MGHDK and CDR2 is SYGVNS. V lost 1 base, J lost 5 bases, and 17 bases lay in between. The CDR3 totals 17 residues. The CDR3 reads CASSELVAGRQTGELFF. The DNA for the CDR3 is TGTGCCAGCAGTGAATTGGTTGCGGGGAGGCAGACCGGGGAGCTGTTTTTT.

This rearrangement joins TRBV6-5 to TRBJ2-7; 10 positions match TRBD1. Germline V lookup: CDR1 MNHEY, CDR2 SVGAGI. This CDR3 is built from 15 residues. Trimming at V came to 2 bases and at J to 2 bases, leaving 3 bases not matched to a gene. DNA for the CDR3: TGTGCCAGCAGTTACGCCGGACAGGGGGCCTACGAGCAGTACTTC. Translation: CASSYAGQGAYEQYF.

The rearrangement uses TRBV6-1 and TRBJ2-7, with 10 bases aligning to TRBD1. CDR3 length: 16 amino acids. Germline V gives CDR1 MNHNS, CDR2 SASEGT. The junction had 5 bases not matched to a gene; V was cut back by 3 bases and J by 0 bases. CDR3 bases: TGTGCCAGCAGTGAGACCGGACAGGGGGGCTCCTACGAGCAGTACTTC. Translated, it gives CASSETGQGGSYEQYF.

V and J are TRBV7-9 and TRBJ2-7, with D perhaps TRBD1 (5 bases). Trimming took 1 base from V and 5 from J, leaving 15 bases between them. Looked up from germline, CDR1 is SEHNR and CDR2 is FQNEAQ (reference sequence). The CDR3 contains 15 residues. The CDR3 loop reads CASSLVTQGGHEQYF. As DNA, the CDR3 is TGTGCCAGCAGCTTAGTGACCCAGGGCGGCCACGAGCAGTACTTC.

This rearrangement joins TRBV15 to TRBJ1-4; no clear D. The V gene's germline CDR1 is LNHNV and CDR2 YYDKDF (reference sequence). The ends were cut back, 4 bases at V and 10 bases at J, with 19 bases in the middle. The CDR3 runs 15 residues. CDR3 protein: CATSKANGVVGKLFF. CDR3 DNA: TGTGCCACCAGCAAGGCCAACGGTGTGGTCGGAAAACTGTTTTTT.

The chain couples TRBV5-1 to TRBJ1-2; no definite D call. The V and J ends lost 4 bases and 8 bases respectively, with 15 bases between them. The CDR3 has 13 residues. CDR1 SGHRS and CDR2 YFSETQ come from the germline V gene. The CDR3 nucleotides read TGCGCCAGCAGCCCCTGGGAAGGGAAGGGCTACACCTTC. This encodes CASSPWEGKGYTF.

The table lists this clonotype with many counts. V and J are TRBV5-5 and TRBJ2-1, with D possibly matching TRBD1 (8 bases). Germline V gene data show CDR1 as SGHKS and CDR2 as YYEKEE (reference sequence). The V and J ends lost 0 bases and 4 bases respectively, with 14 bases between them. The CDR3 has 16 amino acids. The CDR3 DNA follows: TGTGCCAGCAGCTTGGGAGACAGGGGACTATACAATGAGCAGTTCTTC. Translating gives CASSLGDRGLYNEQFF.

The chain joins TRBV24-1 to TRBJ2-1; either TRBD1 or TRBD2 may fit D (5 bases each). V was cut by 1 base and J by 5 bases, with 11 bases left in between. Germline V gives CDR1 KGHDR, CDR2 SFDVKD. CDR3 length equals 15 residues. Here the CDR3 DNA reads TGTGCCACCAGTGATTTTAGGGACGGGAACAATGAGCAGTTCTTC. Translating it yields CATSDFRDGNNEQFF.

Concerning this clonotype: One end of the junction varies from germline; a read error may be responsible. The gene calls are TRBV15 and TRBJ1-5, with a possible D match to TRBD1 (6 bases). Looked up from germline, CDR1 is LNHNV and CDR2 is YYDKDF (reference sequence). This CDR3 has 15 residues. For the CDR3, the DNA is TGTGCCAGCAGCCCTAGTGGAGGGGGAAATCAGCCCCAGCATTTT. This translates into CASSPSGGGNQPQHF.

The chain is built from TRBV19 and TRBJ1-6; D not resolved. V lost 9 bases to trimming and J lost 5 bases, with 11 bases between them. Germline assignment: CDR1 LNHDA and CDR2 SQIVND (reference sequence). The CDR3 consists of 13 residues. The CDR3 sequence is CASSLENNSPLHF. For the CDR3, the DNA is TGTGCCAGCAGCTTAGAGAATAATTCACCCCTCCACTTT.

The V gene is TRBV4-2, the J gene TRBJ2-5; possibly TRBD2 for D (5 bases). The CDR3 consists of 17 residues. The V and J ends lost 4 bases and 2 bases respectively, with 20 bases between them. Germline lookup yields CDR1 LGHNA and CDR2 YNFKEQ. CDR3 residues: CASSRVSLGRVQETQYF. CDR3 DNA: TGTGCCAGCAGCCGAGTGAGTCTCGGGCGGGTACAAGAGACCCAGTACTTC.

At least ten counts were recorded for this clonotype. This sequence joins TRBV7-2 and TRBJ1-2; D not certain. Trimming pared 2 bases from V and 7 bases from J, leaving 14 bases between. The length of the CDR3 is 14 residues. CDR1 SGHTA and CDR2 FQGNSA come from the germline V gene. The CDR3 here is CASSLLGGQAGYTF. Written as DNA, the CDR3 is TGTGCCAGCAGCTTATTAGGAGGGCAGGCTGGCTACACCTTC.

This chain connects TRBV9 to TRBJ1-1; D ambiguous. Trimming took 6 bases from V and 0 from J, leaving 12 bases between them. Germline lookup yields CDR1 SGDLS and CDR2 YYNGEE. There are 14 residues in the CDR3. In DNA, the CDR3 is TGTGCCAGCATACCGGAACCGGTGAACACTGAAGCTTTCTTT. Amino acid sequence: CASIPEPVNTEAFF.

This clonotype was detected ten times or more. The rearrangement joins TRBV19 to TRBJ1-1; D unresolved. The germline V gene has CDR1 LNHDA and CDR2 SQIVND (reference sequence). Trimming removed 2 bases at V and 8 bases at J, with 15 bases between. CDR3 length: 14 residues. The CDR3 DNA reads TGTGCCAGTAGTATAATTGAGGGTCGTCCGGAAGCTTTCTTT. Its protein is CASSIIEGRPEAFF.

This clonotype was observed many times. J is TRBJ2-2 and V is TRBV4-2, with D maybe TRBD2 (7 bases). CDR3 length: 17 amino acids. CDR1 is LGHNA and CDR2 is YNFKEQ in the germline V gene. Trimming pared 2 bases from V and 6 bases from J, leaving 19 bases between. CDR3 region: CASSQTVGGAGPGELFF. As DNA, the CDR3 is TGTGCCAGCAGCCAAACAGTGGGGGGGGCGGGCCCCGGGGAGCTGTTTTTT.

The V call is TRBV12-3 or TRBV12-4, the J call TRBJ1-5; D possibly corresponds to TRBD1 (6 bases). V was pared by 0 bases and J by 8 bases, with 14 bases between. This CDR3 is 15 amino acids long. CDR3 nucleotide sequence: TGTGCCAGCAGTTTAGCGGTGTGGGGGCTAAAGCCCCAGCATTTT. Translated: CASSLAVWGLKPQHF.

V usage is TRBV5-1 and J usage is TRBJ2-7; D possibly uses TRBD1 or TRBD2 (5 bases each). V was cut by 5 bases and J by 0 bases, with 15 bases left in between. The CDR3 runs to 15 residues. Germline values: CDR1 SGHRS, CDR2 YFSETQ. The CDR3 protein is CASSATGANSYEQYF. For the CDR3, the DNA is TGCGCCAGCAGTGCAACCGGGGCCAACTCCTACGAGCAGTACTTC.

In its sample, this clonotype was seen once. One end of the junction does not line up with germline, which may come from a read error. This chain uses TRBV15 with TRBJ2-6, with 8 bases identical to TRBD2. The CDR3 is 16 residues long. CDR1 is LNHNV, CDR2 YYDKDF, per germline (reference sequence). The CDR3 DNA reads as TGTTCCACCAAACGGGGGGGGCTATCTGGGGCCAACGTCCTGACTTTC. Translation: CSTKRGGLSGANVLTF.

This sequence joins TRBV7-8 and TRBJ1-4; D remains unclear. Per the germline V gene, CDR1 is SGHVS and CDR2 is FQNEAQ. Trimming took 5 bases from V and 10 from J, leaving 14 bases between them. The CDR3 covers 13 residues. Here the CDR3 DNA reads TGTGCCAGCAGCCCAGGTCTTCACGTAAAACTGTTTTTT. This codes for CASSPGLHVKLFF.

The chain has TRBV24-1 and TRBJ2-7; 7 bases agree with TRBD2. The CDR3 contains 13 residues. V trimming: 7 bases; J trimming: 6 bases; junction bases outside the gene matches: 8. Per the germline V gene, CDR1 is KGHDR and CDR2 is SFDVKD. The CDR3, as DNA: TGTGCCACCAGCCAGGCGGGGGATCGCGAGCAGTACTTC. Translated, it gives CATSQAGDREQYF.

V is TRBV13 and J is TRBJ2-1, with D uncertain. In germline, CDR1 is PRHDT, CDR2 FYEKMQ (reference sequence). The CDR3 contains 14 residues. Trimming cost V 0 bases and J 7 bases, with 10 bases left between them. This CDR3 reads CASSLGLQKNEQFF. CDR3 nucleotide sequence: TGTGCCAGCAGCTTAGGCCTACAGAAGAATGAGCAGTTCTTC.

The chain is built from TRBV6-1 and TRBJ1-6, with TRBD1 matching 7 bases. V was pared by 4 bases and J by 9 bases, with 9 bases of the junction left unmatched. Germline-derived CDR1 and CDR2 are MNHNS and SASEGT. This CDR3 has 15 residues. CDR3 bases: TGTGCCAGCAGTGCGACCTCAGGGGGGGTTTCACCCCTCCACTTT. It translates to CASSATSGGVSPLHF.

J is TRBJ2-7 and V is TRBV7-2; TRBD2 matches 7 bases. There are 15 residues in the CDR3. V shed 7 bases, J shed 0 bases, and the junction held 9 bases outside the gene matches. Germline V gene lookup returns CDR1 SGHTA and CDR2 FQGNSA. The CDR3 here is CASMVGGGSSYEQYF. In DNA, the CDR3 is TGTGCCAGCATGGTTGGGGGGGGGAGCTCCTACGAGCAGTACTTC. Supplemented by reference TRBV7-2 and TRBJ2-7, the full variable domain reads GAGVSQSPSNKVTEKGKDVELRCDPISGHTALYWYRQSLGQGLEFLIYFQGNSAPDKSGLPSDRFSAERTGGSVSTLTIQRTQQEDSAVYLCASMVGGGSSYEQYFGPGTRLTVT.

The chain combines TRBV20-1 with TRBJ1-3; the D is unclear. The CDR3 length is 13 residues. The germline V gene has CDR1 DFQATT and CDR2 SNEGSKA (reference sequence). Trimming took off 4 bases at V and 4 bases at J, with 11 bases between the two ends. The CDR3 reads CSATEVVGNTIYF. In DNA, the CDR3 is TGCAGTGCTACCGAGGTGGTGGGAAACACCATATATTTT.

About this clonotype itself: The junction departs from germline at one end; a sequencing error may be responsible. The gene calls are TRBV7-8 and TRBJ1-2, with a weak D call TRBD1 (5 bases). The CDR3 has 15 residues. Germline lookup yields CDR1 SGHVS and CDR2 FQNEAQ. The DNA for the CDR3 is TGTGCTAGCAGTGATTTGAGGGGAGGTGACTATGGCTACACCTTC. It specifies CASSDLRGGDYGYTF.

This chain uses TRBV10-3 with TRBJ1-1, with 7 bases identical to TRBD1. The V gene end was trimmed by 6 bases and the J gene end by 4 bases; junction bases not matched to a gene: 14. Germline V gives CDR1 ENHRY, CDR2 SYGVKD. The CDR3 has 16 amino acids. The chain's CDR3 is CAIRPGTALPGTEAFF. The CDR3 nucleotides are TGTGCCATCAGACCAGGGACAGCCCTCCCGGGCACTGAAGCTTTCTTT.

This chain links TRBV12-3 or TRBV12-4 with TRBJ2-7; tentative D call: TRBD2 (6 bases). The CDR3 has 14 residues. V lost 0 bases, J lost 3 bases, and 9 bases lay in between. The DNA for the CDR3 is TGTGCCAGCAGTTTAGCGCGGGATTTCTACGAGCAGTACTTC. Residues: CASSLARDFYEQYF.

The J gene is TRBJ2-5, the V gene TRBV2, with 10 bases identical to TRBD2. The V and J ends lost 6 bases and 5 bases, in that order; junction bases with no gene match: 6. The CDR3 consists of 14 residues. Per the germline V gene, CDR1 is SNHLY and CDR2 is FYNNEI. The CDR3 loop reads CASRRTSGGETQYF. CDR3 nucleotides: TGTGCCAGCAGAAGGACTAGCGGTGGTGAGACCCAGTACTTC.

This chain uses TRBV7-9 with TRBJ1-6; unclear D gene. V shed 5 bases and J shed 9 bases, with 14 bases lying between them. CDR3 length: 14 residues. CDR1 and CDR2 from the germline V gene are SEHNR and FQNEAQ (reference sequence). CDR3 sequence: CASSRDLLGSPLHF. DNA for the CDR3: TGTGCCAGCAGCCGAGACCTCCTGGGTTCACCCCTCCACTTT.